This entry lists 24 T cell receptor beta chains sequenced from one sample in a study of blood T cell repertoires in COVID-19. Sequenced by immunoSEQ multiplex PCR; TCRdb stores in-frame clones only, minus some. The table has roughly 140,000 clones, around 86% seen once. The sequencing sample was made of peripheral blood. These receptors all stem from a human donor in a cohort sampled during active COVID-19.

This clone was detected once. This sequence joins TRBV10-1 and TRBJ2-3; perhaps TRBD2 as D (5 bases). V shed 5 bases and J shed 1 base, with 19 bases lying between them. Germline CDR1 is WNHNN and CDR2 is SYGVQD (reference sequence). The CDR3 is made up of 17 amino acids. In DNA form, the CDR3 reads TGCGCCAGCAGTCAAAGATCCGGCGGACTCGGCACAGATACGCAGTATTTT. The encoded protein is CASSQRSGGLGTDTQYF.

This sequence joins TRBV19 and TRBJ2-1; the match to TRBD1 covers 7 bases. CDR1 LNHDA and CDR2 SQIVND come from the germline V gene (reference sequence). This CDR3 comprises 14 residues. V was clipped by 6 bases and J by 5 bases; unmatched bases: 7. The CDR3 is CASRPGQINNEQFF. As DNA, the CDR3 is TGTGCCAGTAGACCGGGACAGATAAACAATGAGCAGTTCTTC.

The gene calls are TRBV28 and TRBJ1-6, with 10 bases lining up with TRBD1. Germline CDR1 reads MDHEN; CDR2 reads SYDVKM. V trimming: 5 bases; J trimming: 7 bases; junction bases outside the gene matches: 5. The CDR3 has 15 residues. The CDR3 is CASSLADRGNSPLHF. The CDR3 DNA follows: TGTGCCAGCAGTCTCGCGGACAGGGGGAATTCACCCCTCCACTTT.

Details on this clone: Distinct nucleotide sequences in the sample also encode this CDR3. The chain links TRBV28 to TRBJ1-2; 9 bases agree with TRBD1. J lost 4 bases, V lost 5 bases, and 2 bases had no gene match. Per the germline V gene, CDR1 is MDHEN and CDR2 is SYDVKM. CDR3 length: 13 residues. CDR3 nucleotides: TGTGCCAGCAGTCCGGGACAGGGCTATGGCTACACCTTC. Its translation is CASSPGQGYGYTF.

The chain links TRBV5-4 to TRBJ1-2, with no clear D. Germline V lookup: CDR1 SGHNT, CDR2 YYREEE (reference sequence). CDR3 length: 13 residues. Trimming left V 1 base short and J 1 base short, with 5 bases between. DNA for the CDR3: TGTGCCAGCAGCTTGAGGAGTAACTATGGCTACACCTTC. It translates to CASSLRSNYGYTF. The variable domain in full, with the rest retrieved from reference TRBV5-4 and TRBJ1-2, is ETGVTQSPTHLIKTRGQQVTLRCSSQSGHNTVSWYQQALGQGPQFIFQYYREEENGRGNFPPRFSGLQFPNYSSELNVNALELDDSALYLCASSLRSNYGYTFGSGTRLTVV.

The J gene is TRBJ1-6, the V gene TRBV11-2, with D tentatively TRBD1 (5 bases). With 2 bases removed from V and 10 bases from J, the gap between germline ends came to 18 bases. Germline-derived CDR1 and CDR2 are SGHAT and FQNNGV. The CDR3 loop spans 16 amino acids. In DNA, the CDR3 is TGTGCCAGCAGCTTATCGTCAGGGCGGAATGTATCACCCCTCCACTTT. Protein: CASSLSSGRNVSPLHF.

The CDR3 is CASSLGLAGADTQYF. CDR3 nucleotide sequence: TGTGCCAGCAGCTTAGGGCTAGCGGGAGCAGATACGCAGTATTTT. The genes are TRBV7-2 and TRBJ2-3, with 10 nucleotides matching TRBD2. The V gene end was trimmed by 1 base and the J gene end by 4 bases; junction bases not matched to a gene: 2. There are 15 residues in the CDR3. Germline V gene sequence: CDR1 SGHTA, CDR2 FQGNSA.

CDR3 DNA: TGTGCCAGCAGGCCCCGAGGCAGGGATGATCAGCCCCAGCATTTT. This codes for CASRPRGRDDQPQHF. The chain links TRBV28 to TRBJ1-5, with D perhaps matching TRBD1 (5 bases). The CDR3 loop spans 15 amino acids. V was trimmed by 6 bases and J by 5 bases, leaving 17 bases between them. In germline, CDR1 is MDHEN, CDR2 SYDVKM. Combining the CDR3 with reference TRBV28 and TRBJ1-5 gives the whole variable domain DVKVTQSSRYLVKRTGEKVFLECVQDMDHENMFWYRQDPGLGLRLIYFSYDVKMKEKGDIPEGYSVSREKKERFSLILESASTNQTSMYLCASRPRGRDDQPQHFGDGTRLSIL.

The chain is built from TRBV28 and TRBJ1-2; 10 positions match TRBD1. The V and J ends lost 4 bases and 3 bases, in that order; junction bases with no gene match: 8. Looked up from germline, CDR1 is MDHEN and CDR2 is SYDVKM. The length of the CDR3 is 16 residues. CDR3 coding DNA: TGTGCCAGCAGTTCCGGCTCCGGGACAGGGGACTATGGCTACACCTTC. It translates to CASSSGSGTGDYGYTF.

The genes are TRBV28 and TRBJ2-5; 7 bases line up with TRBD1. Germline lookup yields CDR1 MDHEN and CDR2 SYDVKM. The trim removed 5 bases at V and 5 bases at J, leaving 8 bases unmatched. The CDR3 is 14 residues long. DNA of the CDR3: TGTGCCAGCAGTCTGACAGGGTCGTTGGAGACCCAGTACTTC. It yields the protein CASSLTGSLETQYF.

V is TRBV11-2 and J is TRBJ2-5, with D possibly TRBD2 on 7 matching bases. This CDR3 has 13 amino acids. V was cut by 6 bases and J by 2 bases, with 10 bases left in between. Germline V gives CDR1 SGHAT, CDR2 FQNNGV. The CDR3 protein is CASRGGVQETQYF. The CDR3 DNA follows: TGTGCCAGCAGAGGGGGGGTGCAAGAGACCCAGTACTTC. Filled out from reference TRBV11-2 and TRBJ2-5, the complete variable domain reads EAGVAQSPRYKIIEKRQSVAFWCNPISGHATLYWYQQILGQGPKLLIQFQNNGVVDDSQLPKDRFSAERLKGVDSTLKIQPAKLEDSAVYLCASRGGVQETQYFGPGTRLLVL.

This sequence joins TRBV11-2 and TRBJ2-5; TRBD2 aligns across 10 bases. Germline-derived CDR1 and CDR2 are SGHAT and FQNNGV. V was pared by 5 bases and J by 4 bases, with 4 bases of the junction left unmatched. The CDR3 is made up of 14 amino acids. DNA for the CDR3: TGTGCCAGCAGCCTAGCGGGAGCCCCAGAGACCCAGTACTTC. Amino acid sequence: CASSLAGAPETQYF. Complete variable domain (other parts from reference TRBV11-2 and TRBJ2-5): EAGVAQSPRYKIIEKRQSVAFWCNPISGHATLYWYQQILGQGPKLLIQFQNNGVVDDSQLPKDRFSAERLKGVDSTLKIQPAKLEDSAVYLCASSLAGAPETQYFGPGTRLLVL.

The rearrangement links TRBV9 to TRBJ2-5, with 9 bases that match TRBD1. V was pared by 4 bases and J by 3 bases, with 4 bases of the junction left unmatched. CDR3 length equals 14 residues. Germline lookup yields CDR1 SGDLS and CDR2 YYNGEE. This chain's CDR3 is CASSTGGTEETQYF. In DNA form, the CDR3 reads TGTGCCAGCAGCACAGGGGGCACAGAAGAGACCCAGTACTTC. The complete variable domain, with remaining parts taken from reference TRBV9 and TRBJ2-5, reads DSGVTQTPKHLITATGQRVTLRCSPRSGDLSVYWYQQSLDQGLQFLIQYYNGEERAKGNILERFSAQQFPDLHSELNLSSLELGDSALYFCASSTGGTEETQYFGPGTRLLVL.

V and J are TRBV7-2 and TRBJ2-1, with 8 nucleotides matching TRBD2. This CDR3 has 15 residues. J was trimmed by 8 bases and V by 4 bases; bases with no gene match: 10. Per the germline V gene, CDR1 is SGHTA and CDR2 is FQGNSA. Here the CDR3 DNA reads TGTGCCAGCAGCTGGGGACTAGGAAGTGGCTATGAGCAGTTCTTC. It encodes CASSWGLGSGYEQFF.

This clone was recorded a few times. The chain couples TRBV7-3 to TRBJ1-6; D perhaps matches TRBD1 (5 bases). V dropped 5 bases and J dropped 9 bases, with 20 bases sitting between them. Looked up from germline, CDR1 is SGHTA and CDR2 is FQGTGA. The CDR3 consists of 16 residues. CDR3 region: CASSPGGGGVGSPLHF. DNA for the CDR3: TGTGCCAGCAGCCCCGGTGGGGGGGGTGTTGGTTCACCCCTCCACTTT. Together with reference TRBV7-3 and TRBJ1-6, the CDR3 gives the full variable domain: GAGVSQTPSNKVTEKGKYVELRCDPISGHTALYWYRQSLGQGPEFLIYFQGTGAADDSGLPNDRFFAVRPEGSVSTLKIQRTERGDSAVYLCASSPGGGGVGSPLHFGNGTRLTVT.

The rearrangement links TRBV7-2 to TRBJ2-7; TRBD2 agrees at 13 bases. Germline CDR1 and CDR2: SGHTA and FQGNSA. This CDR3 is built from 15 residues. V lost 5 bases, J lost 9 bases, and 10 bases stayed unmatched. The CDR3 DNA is TGTGCCAGCAGCCGTACCGGACTAGCGGGAGATGGGCAGTACTTC. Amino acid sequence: CASSRTGLAGDGQYF. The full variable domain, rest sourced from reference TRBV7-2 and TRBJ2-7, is GAGVSQSPSNKVTEKGKDVELRCDPISGHTALYWYRQSLGQGLEFLIYFQGNSAPDKSGLPSDRFSAERTGGSVSTLTIQRTQQEDSAVYLCASSRTGLAGDGQYFGPGTRLTVT.

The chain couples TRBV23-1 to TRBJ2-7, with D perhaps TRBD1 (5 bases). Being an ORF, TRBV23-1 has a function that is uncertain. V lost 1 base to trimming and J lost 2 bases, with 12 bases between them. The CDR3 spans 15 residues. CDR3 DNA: TGCGCCAGCAGTCAATTCGGCAGGGCCACCTACGAGCAGTACTTC. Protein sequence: CASSQFGRATYEQYF.

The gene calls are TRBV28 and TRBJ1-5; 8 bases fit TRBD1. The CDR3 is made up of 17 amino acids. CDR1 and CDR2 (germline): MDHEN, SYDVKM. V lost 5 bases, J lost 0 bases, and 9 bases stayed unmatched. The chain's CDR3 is CASSGTGVYHSNQPQHF. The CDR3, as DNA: TGTGCCAGCAGTGGGACAGGAGTATACCATAGCAATCAGCCCCAGCATTTT.

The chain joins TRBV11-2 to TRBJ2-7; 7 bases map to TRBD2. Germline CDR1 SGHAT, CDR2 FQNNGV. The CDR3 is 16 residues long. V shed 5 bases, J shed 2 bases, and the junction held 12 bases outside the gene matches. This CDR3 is CASSTPNSGATYEQYF. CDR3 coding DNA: TGTGCCAGCAGCACACCAAACAGCGGGGCGACCTACGAGCAGTACTTC.

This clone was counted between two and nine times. CDR3 loop: CASSLTAGGGGGTDTQYF. The CDR3 coding sequence is TGTGCCAGCAGCTTAACAGCGGGAGGAGGTGGGGGCACAGATACGCAGTATTTT. The chain combines TRBV7-3 with TRBJ2-3; TRBD2 matches 9 bases. The CDR3 runs to 18 residues. The ends lost 0 bases at V and 1 base at J; junction bases unmatched: 8. From germline, CDR1 is SGHTA and CDR2 FQGTGA.

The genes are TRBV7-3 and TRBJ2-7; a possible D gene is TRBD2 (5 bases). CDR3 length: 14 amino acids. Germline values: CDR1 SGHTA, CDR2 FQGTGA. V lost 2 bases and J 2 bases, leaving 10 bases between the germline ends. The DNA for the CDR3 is TGTGCCAGCAGCTTAGCGGGCGCAGCCTACGAGCAGTACTTC. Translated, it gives CASSLAGAAYEQYF.

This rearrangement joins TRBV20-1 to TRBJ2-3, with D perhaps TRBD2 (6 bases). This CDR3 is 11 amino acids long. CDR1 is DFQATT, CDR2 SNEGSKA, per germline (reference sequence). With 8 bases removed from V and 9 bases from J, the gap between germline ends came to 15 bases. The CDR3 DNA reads TGCAGTACCGCTCCGGGAGAGACGCAGTATTTT. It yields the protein CSTAPGETQYF.

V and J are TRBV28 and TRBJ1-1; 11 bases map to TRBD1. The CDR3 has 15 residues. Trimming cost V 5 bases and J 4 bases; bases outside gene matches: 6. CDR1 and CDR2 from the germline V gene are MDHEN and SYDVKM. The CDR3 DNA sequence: TGTGCCAGCAGTCCCGGGACAGGGGGTAGCACTGAAGCTTTCTTT. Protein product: CASSPGTGGSTEAFF.

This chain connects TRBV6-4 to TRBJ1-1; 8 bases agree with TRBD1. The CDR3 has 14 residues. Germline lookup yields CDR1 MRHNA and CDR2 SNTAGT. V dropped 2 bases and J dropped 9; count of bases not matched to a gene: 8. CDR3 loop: CASSDAAGTGKAFF. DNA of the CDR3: TGTGCCAGCAGTGACGCGGCCGGGACAGGCAAAGCTTTCTTT.